Shown below are 4 T cell receptor beta chains from a single sample sequenced in a study of T cell responses to AZD1222 COVID-19 vaccine. The protocol was immunoSEQ multiplex PCR, while the TCRdb copy is restricted to in-frame clones and leaves out a portion. This sample has approximately 160,000 clones; about 92% occur once, and the top ten carry around 0.96%. The specimen was peripheral blood, collected on day 0 of AZD1222 vaccination. All receptors come from an adult in good health.

The genes are TRBV19 and TRBJ2-2, with D unresolved. Germline V gives CDR1 LNHDA, CDR2 SQIVND (reference sequence). Trimming shortened V by 7 bases and J by 1 base, and 16 bases separated the two germline ends. This CDR3 is built from 16 residues. CDR3 region: CASTLPDGMNTGELFF. In nucleotides, the CDR3 is TGTGCCAGTACCCTACCGGACGGAATGAACACCGGGGAGCTGTTTTTT.

This chain links TRBV7-9 with TRBJ1-2; D uncertain. CDR3 size: 13 residues. Per germline, CDR1 SEHNR and CDR2 FQNEAQ (reference sequence). V lost 3 bases, J lost 6 bases, and 11 bases lay in between. CDR3 residues: CASSLEGLDGYTF. The CDR3 DNA sequence: TGTGCCAGCAGCTTGGAAGGTTTGGATGGCTACACCTTC. The full variable domain, its missing parts supplied by reference TRBV7-9 and TRBJ1-2, is DTGVSQNPRHKITKRGQNVTFRCDPISEHNRLYWYRQTLGQGPEFLTYFQNEAQLEKSRLLSDRFSAERPKGSFSTLEIQRTEQGDSAMYLCASSLEGLDGYTFGSGTRLTVV.

The CDR3 bases are TGTGCCAGTCGGTCGGACAGGGGTGGCTACACCTTC. Protein product: CASRSDRGGYTF. The chain uses TRBV28 and TRBJ1-2; 9 bases are a match to TRBD1. J gave up 7 bases and V 9 bases, and 6 bases lay outside the gene matches. Germline CDR1 is MDHEN and CDR2 is SYDVKM. This CDR3 comprises 12 residues.

This chain links TRBV12-3 or TRBV12-4 with TRBJ2-1, with D possibly being TRBD2 (6 bases). The V end lost 7 bases, the J end lost 7 bases, and 14 bases lay between the germline ends. This CDR3 comprises 13 residues. CDR3 region: CASKLWGENEQFF. In DNA form, the CDR3 reads TGTGCCAGCAAACTGTGGGGGGAAAATGAGCAGTTCTTC.